The 7 T cell receptor beta chains given below trace back to one sample, sequenced in a study of T cell changes during pregnancy in multiple sclerosis (dated by TCRdb to between 2018 and 2020). The library was produced with the immunoSEQ multiplex PCR assay. Entries here come from immuneACCESS through TCRdb and include only in-frame sequences with V and J called. Some clones fail to appear in such tables; in the studies checked, an unresolved V gene covers under half of the shortfall, and the cause of the remainder is unknown. Across this sample there are about 69,000 clones, with about nine tenths seen only once. Approximately 3.3% of the sample is in the top ten clones. The input for sequencing was peripheral blood, taken before pregnancy. The origin of the receptors is a female donor with multiple sclerosis, enrolled in a pregnancy study.

This clone has a single count. The V call is TRBV4-2, the J call TRBJ2-7; TRBD2 might be the D (5 bases). V lost 1 base and J 4 bases, leaving 11 bases between the germline ends. The CDR3 runs to 14 residues. Germline V gene sequence: CDR1 LGHNA, CDR2 YNFKEQ. The CDR3 DNA sequence: TGTGCCAGCAGCCAAGCCCGTGGGAGTTACGAGCAGTACTTC. This encodes CASSQARGSYEQYF.

The chain links TRBV7-9 to TRBJ1-1, with a possible D match to TRBD1 (6 bases). Germline V gene lookup returns CDR1 SEHNR and CDR2 FQNEAQ (reference sequence). CDR3 size: 12 residues. V was trimmed by 5 bases and J by 7 bases, leaving 11 bases between them. In nucleotides, the CDR3 is TGTGCCAGCAGCCCCGGACAGCTTGAAGCTTTCTTT. Protein product: CASSPGQLEAFF.

The chain employs TRBV19 and TRBJ2-5; 7 bases agree with TRBD2. This CDR3 contains 15 residues. Germline CDR1 is LNHDA and CDR2 is SQIVND (reference sequence). The trim removed 5 bases at V and 2 bases at J, leaving 8 bases unmatched. The CDR3 sequence is CASSRLAAAQETQYF. CDR3 sequence (DNA): TGTGCCAGTAGTCGACTAGCAGCAGCTCAAGAGACCCAGTACTTC. The whole variable domain, remainder taken from reference TRBV19 and TRBJ2-5, is DGGITQSPKYLFRKEGQNVTLSCEQNLNHDAMYWYRQDPGQGLRLIYYSQIVNDFQKGDIAEGYSVSREKKESFPLTVTSAQKNPTAFYLCASSRLAAAQETQYFGPGTRLLVL.

This clone was counted between two and nine times. This sequence joins TRBV18 and TRBJ1-3; D is uncertain. The CDR3 is 14 residues long. Germline assignment: CDR1 KGHSH and CDR2 LQKENI. Deletions cut 3 bases from V and 3 bases from J, with 9 bases between. The CDR3 protein is CASSPAEYGNTIYF. The CDR3 nucleotides read TGTGCCAGCTCACCGGCGGAGTATGGAAACACCATATATTTT.

This chain joins TRBV6-1 and TRBJ2-1, with 7 bases fitting TRBD1. Germline V gene data show CDR1 as MNHNS and CDR2 as SASEGT. The CDR3 is 18 amino acids. V trimming: 2 bases; J trimming: 3 bases; junction bases outside the gene matches: 13. CDR3: CASSEFTQGGAVYNEQFF. The CDR3 nucleotides read TGTGCCAGCAGTGAATTCACCCAAGGGGGCGCGGTCTACAATGAGCAGTTCTTC.

Worth noting for this clone: The junction shows a germline mismatch at one end, possibly a read error. The chain recombines TRBV5-1 with TRBJ1-5, with a tentative D call TRBD1 (6 bases). The CDR3 has 15 amino acids. CDR1 SGHRS and CDR2 YFSETQ come from the germline V gene. CDR3 nucleotide sequence: TGCGCCAGCAGGTTGGGGGGCACGAGCAATCAGCCCCAGCATTTT. It yields the protein CASRLGGTSNQPQHF.

This clone was detected only once. The rearrangement links TRBV7-9 to TRBJ2-7; TRBD1 aligns across 10 bases. V lost 3 bases, J lost 5 bases, and 4 bases stayed unmatched. The germline V gene encodes CDR1 SEHNR and CDR2 FQNEAQ (reference sequence). The CDR3 runs 14 residues. CDR3 loop: CASSFGTGVDEQYF. CDR3 DNA: TGTGCCAGCAGCTTTGGGACAGGGGTCGACGAGCAGTACTTC.